Following are 25 T cell receptor beta chains from one sample sequenced in a study of human T cells and chemical hapten exposure. The time point: healthy volunteer bleed at 2 weeks. Whole blood, unfractionated, served as the material for total RNA extraction. Each CDR3 protein gets one entry after TCRdb re-called the RACE reads with MiXCR. Among tens of thousands of distinct CDR3 sequences listed, approximately 4.7% were seen once. Sample: whole blood. The receptors originated from a female donor in good health. Some clones in this sample may be carry-over from other donors' samples.

This clonotype was detected many times. The CDR3 DNA reads as TGTGCCAGTAGTATAGGTCAGATAATAGCCAAAAACATTCAGTACTTC. It codes for CASSIGQIIAKNIQYF. J is TRBJ2-4 and V is TRBV19; D is undetermined. The V gene's germline CDR1 is LNHDA and CDR2 SQIVND (reference sequence). CDR3 length: 16 residues. The ends were cut back, 1 base at V and 0 bases at J, with 10 bases in the middle.

This clonotype came up many times. The gene calls are TRBV6-6 and TRBJ2-3, with D perhaps being TRBD1 or TRBD2 (5 bases each). This CDR3 has 16 amino acids. V lost 5 bases, J lost 4 bases, and 19 bases lay in between. Germline V CDR1 and CDR2: MNHNY, SVGAGI (reference sequence). The CDR3 spells CASSGQGPGGADTQYF. The CDR3, as DNA: TGTGCCAGCAGTGGTCAGGGACCAGGTGGCGCAGATACGCAGTATTTT.

The chain has TRBV13 and TRBJ2-3, with a possible D match to TRBD2 (6 bases). CDR1 and CDR2 from the germline V gene are PRHDT and FYEKMQ (reference sequence). V gave up 5 bases and J gave up 2 bases, with 17 bases separating them. This CDR3 is 16 amino acids long. The CDR3 loop is CASSRGLSATTDTQYF. The DNA of the CDR3 is TGTGCCAGCAGCCGCGGACTAAGCGCTACCACAGATACGCAGTATTTT. The variable domain in full, with the rest retrieved from reference TRBV13 and TRBJ2-3, is AAGVIQSPRHLIKEKRETATLKCYPIPRHDTVYWYQQGPGQDPQFLISFYEKMQSDKGSIPDRFSAQQFSDYHSELNMSSLELGDSALYFCASSRGLSATTDTQYFGPGTRLTVL.

This clonotype appeared many times. The genes are TRBV29-1 and TRBJ2-5; D tentatively fits TRBD1 or TRBD2 (6 bases each). The CDR3 contains 14 residues. The germline gives CDR1 SQVTM, CDR2 ANQGSEA. Trimming removed 4 bases at V and 4 bases at J, with 16 bases between. The CDR3 sequence: CSVVGGQVGETQYF. Written as DNA, the CDR3 is TGCAGCGTTGTAGGGGGGCAGGTAGGAGAGACCCAGTACTTC.

V usage is TRBV6-2 or TRBV6-3 and J usage is TRBJ2-3; 9 positions agree with TRBD2. V was pared by 2 bases and J by 4 bases, with 4 bases of the junction left unmatched. This CDR3 spans 15 amino acids. CDR1 and CDR2 (germline): MNHEY, SVGEGT. This CDR3 reads CASSYAGLAADTQYF. CDR3 DNA sequence: TGTGCCAGCAGTTACGCGGGACTAGCTGCAGATACGCAGTATTTT.

The table lists this clonotype with many counts. The CDR3 sequence is CASSHPSGGRSAGELFF. CDR3 nucleotide sequence: TGTGCCAGCAGCCACCCTAGCGGGGGGCGATCGGCCGGGGAGCTGTTTTTT. The gene calls are TRBV4-2 and TRBJ2-2; 11 nucleotides agree with TRBD2. The CDR3 is 17 amino acids. Germline-derived CDR1 and CDR2 are LGHNA and YNFKEQ. The ends lost 3 bases at V and 6 bases at J; junction bases unmatched: 9.

This clonotype was recorded many times. This chain joins TRBV6-2 or TRBV6-3 and TRBJ1-2, with a tentative D call TRBD1 (5 bases). The V gene lost 4 bases and the J gene lost 7 bases, with 19 bases spanning the gap. This CDR3 contains 15 residues. Germline V CDR1 and CDR2: MNHEY, SVGEGT. The DNA for the CDR3 is TGTGCCAGCAGTTCTGTCACCTGGGACGGCTCTGGCTACACCTTC. Its protein product is CASSSVTWDGSGYTF.

By sample fraction, this clonotype is medium-sized (0.01 to 0.1%). This chain links TRBV6-6 with TRBJ2-3, with TRBD2 matching over 8 bases. CDR3 size: 14 residues. Germline values: CDR1 MNHNY, CDR2 SVGAGI (reference sequence). Trimming took 6 bases from V and 3 from J; bases not matched to a gene: 5. DNA of the CDR3: TGTGCCAGCAGACGCACTAGCGGTACAGATACGCAGTATTTT. It yields the protein CASRRTSGTDTQYF.

On this clonotype itself: A much larger clonotype is one base distant, so this may be a read error. The chain employs TRBV6-6 and TRBJ2-1, with a tentative D call TRBD2 (6 bases). Trimming pared 2 bases from V and 4 bases from J, leaving 21 bases between. CDR3 length equals 18 residues. In germline, CDR1 is MNHNY, CDR2 SVGAGI (reference sequence). Written as DNA, the CDR3 is TGTGCCAGCAGTTACCCCCTTCGGGAGCGGCGGGGATACAATGAGCAGTTCTTC. This encodes CASSYPLRERRGYNEQFF.

This clonotype was seen repeatedly, ten times or more. CDR3 sequence (DNA): TGTGCCAGCAGTCTGACTAGCGGGGGCCTGAGCACAGATACGCAGTATTTT. Translated: CASSLTSGGLSTDTQYF. The chain combines TRBV6-6 with TRBJ2-3; TRBD2 aligns across 12 bases. This CDR3 is 17 amino acids long. V shed 5 bases and J 0 bases; nucleotides not matched to a gene: 6. Germline V lookup: CDR1 MNHNY, CDR2 SVGAGI (reference sequence).

This clonotype was observed at least ten times. The chain links TRBV29-1 to TRBJ1-2; no clear D. CDR1 is SQVTM and CDR2 is ANQGSEA in the germline V gene. V was trimmed by 1 base and J by 4 bases, leaving 10 bases between them. This CDR3 spans 13 amino acids. The CDR3 protein is CSVEGSQSYGYTF. CDR3 nucleotides: TGCAGCGTTGAAGGTAGTCAGTCCTATGGCTACACCTTC.

The table lists this clonotype with many counts. This sequence joins TRBV5-1 and TRBJ2-5, with a possible D match to TRBD1 (5 bases). This CDR3 has 13 residues. V lost 5 bases and J lost 2, with 10 bases in between. Germline lookup yields CDR1 SGHRS and CDR2 YFSETQ. The CDR3 protein is CASRIRQQETQYF. CDR3 coding DNA: TGCGCCAGCAGGATTAGACAGCAAGAGACCCAGTACTTC. Full variable domain (missing parts from reference TRBV5-1 and TRBJ2-5): KAGVTQTPRYLIKTRGQQVTLSCSPISGHRSVSWYQQTPGQGLQFLFEYFSETQRNKGNFPGRFSGRQFSNSRSEMNVSTLELGDSALYLCASRIRQQETQYFGPGTRLLVL.

This clonotype has at least ten counts. This chain joins TRBV5-5 and TRBJ2-7; a weak D match, TRBD2 (6 bases). Germline CDR1 SGHKS, CDR2 YYEKEE (reference sequence). V dropped 4 bases and J dropped 6 bases, with 17 bases sitting between them. The CDR3 contains 14 residues. CDR3 residues: CASSPGASRGEQYF. The CDR3 nucleotides read TGTGCCAGCAGCCCGGGAGCGAGTCGGGGCGAGCAGTACTTC. The full variable domain, its missing parts supplied by reference TRBV5-5 and TRBJ2-7, is DAGVTQSPTHLIKTRGQQVTLRCSPISGHKSVSWYQQVLGQGPQFIFQYYEKEERGRGNFPDRFSARQFPNYSSELNVNALLLGDSALYLCASSPGASRGEQYFGPGTRLTVT.

Many counts were recorded for this clonotype. The chain couples TRBV9 to TRBJ2-6; unclear D gene. The V end was cut by 5 bases, the J end by 5 bases, with 8 bases between. The germline CDR1 and CDR2 sequences are SGDLS and YYNGEE. CDR3 length equals 13 residues. The CDR3 sequence is CASSQGRANVLTF. CDR3 nucleotides: TGTGCCAGCAGTCAAGGGAGGGCCAACGTCCTGACTTTC.

Many counts were recorded for this clonotype. The rearrangement links TRBV7-9 to TRBJ1-1, with D perhaps TRBD1 (5 bases). The CDR3 covers 11 residues. The V end was cut by 5 bases, the J end by 9 bases, with 10 bases between. Per germline, CDR1 SEHNR and CDR2 FQNEAQ (reference sequence). The CDR3 loop reads CASSPTAKAFF. In nucleotides, the CDR3 is TGTGCCAGCAGCCCGACAGCTAAAGCTTTCTTT.

This clonotype was counted ten times or more. The chain employs TRBV28 and TRBJ2-7, with 9 bases lining up with TRBD1. Germline V gene data show CDR1 as MDHEN and CDR2 as SYDVKM. The V and J ends lost 5 bases and 7 bases, in that order; junction bases with no gene match: 12. The CDR3 extends over 15 amino acids. CDR3 in DNA: TGTGCCAGCAGTGACCCCGGGACAGGGTTGTGGGAGCAGTACTTC. It specifies CASSDPGTGLWEQYF.

The chain employs TRBV11-2 and TRBJ1-5; D remains ambiguous. In germline, CDR1 is SGHAT, CDR2 FQNNGV. CDR3 length: 16 residues. V was cut by 1 base and J by 1 base, with 11 bases left in between. CDR3 sequence reads: CASSLGEVASNQPQHF. CDR3 sequence (DNA): TGTGCCAGCAGCTTAGGGGAGGTAGCGAGCAATCAGCCCCAGCATTTT.

This clonotype has just a few counts. This chain uses TRBV2 with TRBJ2-1, with D perhaps TRBD2 (6 bases). The germline CDR1 and CDR2 sequences are SNHLY and FYNNEI. This CDR3 has 11 amino acids. The ends were cut back, 7 bases at V and 15 bases at J, with 16 bases in the middle. This CDR3 is CASTPGLPWFF. Written as DNA, the CDR3 is TGTGCCAGCACCCCGGGACTCCCGTGGTTCTTC.

In this sample, this clonotype turned up many times. The V gene is TRBV7-3, the J gene TRBJ2-7; D unresolved. The CDR3 has 13 amino acids. V dropped 1 base and J dropped 3 bases, with 7 bases sitting between them. CDR1 and CDR2 (germline): SGHTA, FQGTGA. CDR3 in DNA: TGTGCCAGCAGCTTAAGCCCGAGCTACGAGCAGTACTTC. The encoded protein is CASSLSPSYEQYF.

The CDR3 DNA reads as TGTGCCAGCAGCCAACAGGGGACTACCTACGAGCAGTACTTC. Translation: CASSQQGTTYEQYF. The chain couples TRBV5-4 to TRBJ2-7; D tentatively reads TRBD1 or TRBD2 (7 bases each). Germline V gives CDR1 SGHNT, CDR2 YYREEE (reference sequence). Deletions cut 4 bases from V and 2 bases from J, with 13 bases between. This CDR3 is built from 14 residues.

In its sample, this clonotype is medium-sized. The chain employs TRBV6-1 and TRBJ2-7; 11 bases fit TRBD2. Germline V gives CDR1 MNHNS, CDR2 SASEGT. The CDR3 consists of 15 residues. J was trimmed by 6 bases and V by 2 bases; bases with no gene match: 6. CDR3 DNA: TGTGCCAGCAGTGAATCAACTAGCGGGGGTTCCGAGCAGTACTTC. Translating it yields CASSESTSGGSEQYF.

This clonotype appeared a few times. The gene calls are TRBV18 and TRBJ1-2; 7 bases agree with TRBD1. Germline CDR1 KGHSH, CDR2 LQKENI. The CDR3 loop spans 16 amino acids. Losses at the gene ends were 3 bases for V and 3 bases for J; bases not matched to a gene: 10. The CDR3 nucleotides are TGTGCCAGCTCACCGGGGACAGACCCGAGAGACTATGGCTACACCTTC. This codes for CASSPGTDPRDYGYTF.

This clonotype was observed at least ten times. The chain joins TRBV18 to TRBJ1-6; 10 nucleotides match TRBD1. This CDR3 has 15 amino acids. Germline V CDR1 and CDR2: KGHSH, LQKENI. V trimming: 4 bases; J trimming: 10 bases; junction bases outside the gene matches: 7. The CDR3 sequence: CASSLHGTGESPLHF. Here the CDR3 DNA reads TGTGCCAGCTCACTACACGGGACAGGGGAATCACCCCTCCACTTT. Using reference TRBV18 and TRBJ1-6 for the parts outside the CDR3, the full variable domain is NAGVMQNPRHLVRRRGQEARLRCSPMKGHSHVYWYRQLPEEGLKFMVYLQKENIIDESGMPKERFSAEFPKEGPSILRIQQVVRGDSAAYFCASSLHGTGESPLHFGNGTRLTVT.

At least ten counts were recorded for this clonotype. The chain links TRBV3-1 to TRBJ2-7, with 14 nucleotides matching TRBD2. This CDR3 spans 15 amino acids. J was trimmed by 6 bases and V by 2 bases; bases with no gene match: 3. The germline V gene has CDR1 LGHDT and CDR2 YNNKEL (reference sequence). Written as DNA, the CDR3 is TGTGCCAGCAGCCAAAGGGGACTAGCGGGGGCCGAGCAGTACTTC. The encoded protein is CASSQRGLAGAEQYF.

This clonotype came up many times. The gene calls are TRBV6-1 and TRBJ2-4, with D possibly TRBD1 on 5 matching bases. This CDR3 spans 17 amino acids. Germline V gives CDR1 MNHNS, CDR2 SASEGT. The V and J ends lost 1 base and 1 base respectively, with 14 bases between them. CDR3 residues: CASSEGFGASAKNIQYF. The CDR3, as DNA: TGTGCCAGCAGTGAAGGCTTTGGGGCATCGGCCAAAAACATTCAGTACTTC.